This T cell receptor (beta chain) was sequenced during a study of blood T cells in healthy people across ages. Only a few counts were recorded for this clonotype. Its antigen is currently unknown. No fewer than 6 micrograms of total RNA were isolated from every sample. Study-wide points: In older individuals, TCR beta diversity per million T cells was lower, falling roughly linearly with age.

The CDR3 covers 13 residues. The V gene end was trimmed by 3 bases and the J gene end by 10 bases; junction bases not matched to a gene: 3. Primers used in a second PCR of about 6 to 11 cycles were a sample-barcoded 5' primer and a J-beta primer mix. TCRdb reanalysed the 5' RACE reads using MiXCR and keeps one entry per CDR3 protein. The sample lists 900,000 to 950,000 distinct CDR3 sequences; about 27% were seen once. The same sample was also used in a study of T cells of mothers and their children. From that second work: Per mother, over 9 million TCR beta CDR3 reads were obtained; per child, about 3.3 million.

The rearrangement joins TRBV12-3 or TRBV12-4 to TRBJ1-6, with 7 bases that match TRBD1. The sequenced material came from blood. This receptor was identified in a middle-aged woman in good health. CDR3 loop: CASSFEGASPLHF. The DNA for the CDR3 is TGTGCCAGCAGTTTTGAGGGGGCCTCACCCCTCCACTTT.